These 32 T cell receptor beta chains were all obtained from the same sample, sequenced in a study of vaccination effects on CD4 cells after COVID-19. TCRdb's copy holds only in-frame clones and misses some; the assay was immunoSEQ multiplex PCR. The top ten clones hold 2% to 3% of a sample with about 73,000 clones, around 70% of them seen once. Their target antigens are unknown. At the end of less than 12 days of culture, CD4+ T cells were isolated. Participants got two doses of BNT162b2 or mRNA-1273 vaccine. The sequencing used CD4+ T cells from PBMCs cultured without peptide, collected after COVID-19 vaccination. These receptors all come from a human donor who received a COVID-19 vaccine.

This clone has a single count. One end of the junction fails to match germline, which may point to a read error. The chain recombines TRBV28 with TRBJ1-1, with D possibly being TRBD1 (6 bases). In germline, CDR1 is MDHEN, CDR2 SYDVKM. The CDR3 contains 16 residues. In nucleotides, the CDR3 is TGTGCCAGCATAGGCCAACAGGGCCCTTTGAACGCTGAAGCTTTCTTT. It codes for CASIGQQGPLNAEAFF.

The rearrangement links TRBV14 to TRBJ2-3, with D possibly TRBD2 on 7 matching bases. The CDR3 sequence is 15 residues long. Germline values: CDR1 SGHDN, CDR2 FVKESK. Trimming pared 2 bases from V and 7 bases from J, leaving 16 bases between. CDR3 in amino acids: CASSQMSGGANTQYF. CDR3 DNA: TGTGCCAGCAGCCAAATGTCGGGGGGCGCGAATACGCAGTATTTT.

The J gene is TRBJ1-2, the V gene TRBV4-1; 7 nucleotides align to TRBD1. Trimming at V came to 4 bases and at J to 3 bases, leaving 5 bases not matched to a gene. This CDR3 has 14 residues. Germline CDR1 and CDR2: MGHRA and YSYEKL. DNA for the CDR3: TGCGCCAGCAGCCGACAGGGATTAGACTATGGCTACACCTTC. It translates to CASSRQGLDYGYTF.

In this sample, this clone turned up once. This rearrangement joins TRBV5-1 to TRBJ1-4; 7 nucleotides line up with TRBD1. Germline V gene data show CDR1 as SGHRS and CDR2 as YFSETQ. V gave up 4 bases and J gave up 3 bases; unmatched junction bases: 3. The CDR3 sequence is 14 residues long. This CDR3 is CASSPGTANEKLFF. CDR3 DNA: TGCGCCAGCAGCCCCGGGACAGCTAATGAAAAACTGTTTTTT.

CDR3 in DNA: TGCGCCAGCAGCTTCTCCGGACTGACGAACACTGAAGCTTTCTTT. It specifies CASSFSGLTNTEAFF. The chain is built from TRBV5-1 and TRBJ1-1; D remains ambiguous. V was trimmed by 2 bases and J by 1 base, leaving 12 bases between them. Germline V gives CDR1 SGHRS, CDR2 YFSETQ. This CDR3 is 15 amino acids long.

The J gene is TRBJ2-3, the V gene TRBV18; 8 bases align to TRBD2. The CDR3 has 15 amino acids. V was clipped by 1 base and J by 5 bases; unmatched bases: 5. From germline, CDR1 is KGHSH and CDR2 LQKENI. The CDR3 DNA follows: TGTGCCAGCTCACCACTGGCGGGGGGCAGAGATACGCAGTATTTT. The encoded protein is CASSPLAGGRDTQYF.

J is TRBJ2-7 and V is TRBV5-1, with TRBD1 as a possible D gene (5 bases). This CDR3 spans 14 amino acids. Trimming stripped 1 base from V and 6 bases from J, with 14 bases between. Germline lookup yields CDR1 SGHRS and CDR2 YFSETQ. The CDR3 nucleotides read TGCGCCAGCAGCTTGTCCTCAGGGAACAGCGAGCAGTACGTC. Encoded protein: CASSLSSGNSEQYV.

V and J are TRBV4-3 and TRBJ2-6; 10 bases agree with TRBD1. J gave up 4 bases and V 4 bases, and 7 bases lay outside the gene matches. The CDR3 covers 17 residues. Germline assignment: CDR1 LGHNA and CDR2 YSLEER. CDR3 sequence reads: CASSPRQGAGGANVLTF. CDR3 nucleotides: TGCGCCAGCAGCCCGAGACAGGGGGCAGGAGGGGCCAACGTCCTGACTTTC.

CDR3 bases: TGCGCCAGCAGCTTGATCTGGACAGGGGGGGAGAACACTGAAGCTTTCTTT. It translates to CASSLIWTGGENTEAFF. The chain carries TRBV5-1 and TRBJ1-1; 10 bases are a match to TRBD1. The CDR3 contains 17 residues. Germline-derived CDR1 and CDR2 are SGHRS and YFSETQ. V shed 1 base, J shed 1 base, and the junction held 7 bases outside the gene matches.

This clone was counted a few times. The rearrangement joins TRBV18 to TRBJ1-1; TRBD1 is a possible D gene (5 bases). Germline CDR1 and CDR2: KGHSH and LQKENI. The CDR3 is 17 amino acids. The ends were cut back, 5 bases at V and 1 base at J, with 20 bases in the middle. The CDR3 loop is CASSSLGRQLTNTEAFF. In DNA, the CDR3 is TGTGCCAGCTCATCACTCGGGCGACAGCTAACGAACACTGAAGCTTTCTTT.

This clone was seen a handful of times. CDR3 nucleotide sequence: TGTGCCAGCAGCTTAACCGGTTTCTACGAGCAGTACGTC. Protein sequence: CASSLTGFYEQYV. J is TRBJ2-7 and V is TRBV7-8; D remains ambiguous. V was trimmed by 2 bases and J by 3 bases, leaving 8 bases between them. The CDR3 totals 13 residues. The germline V gene encodes CDR1 SGHVS and CDR2 FQNEAQ.

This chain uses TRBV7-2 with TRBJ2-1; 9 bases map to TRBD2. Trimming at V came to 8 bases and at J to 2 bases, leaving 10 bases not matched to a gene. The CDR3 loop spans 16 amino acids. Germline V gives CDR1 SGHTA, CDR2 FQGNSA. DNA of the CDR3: TGTGCCAGCGGCGAGGGGGTAGCGGGGGCCTACAATGAGCAGTTCTTC. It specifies CASGEGVAGAYNEQFF.

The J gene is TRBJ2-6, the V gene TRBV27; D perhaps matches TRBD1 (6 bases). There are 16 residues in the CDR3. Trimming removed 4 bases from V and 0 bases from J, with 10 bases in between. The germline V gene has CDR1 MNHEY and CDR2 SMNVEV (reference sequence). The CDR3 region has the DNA TGTGCCAGCAGTTCGGGACAACTCTCTGGGGCCAACGTCCTGACTTTC. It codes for CASSSGQLSGANVLTF.

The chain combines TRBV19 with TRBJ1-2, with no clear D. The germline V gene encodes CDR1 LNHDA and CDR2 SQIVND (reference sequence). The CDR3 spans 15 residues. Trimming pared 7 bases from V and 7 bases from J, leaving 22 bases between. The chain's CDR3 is CASTESPITGVGYTF. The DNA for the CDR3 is TGTGCCAGTACCGAAAGTCCCATAACGGGTGTTGGCTACACCTTC.

CDR3 sequence (DNA): TGTGCCAGTAACCCTTCGGGACGGCTTAATTCACCCCTCCACTTT. It is translated as CASNPSGRLNSPLHF. This chain connects TRBV6-2 or TRBV6-3 to TRBJ1-6, with D perhaps matching TRBD1 (5 bases). This CDR3 has 15 residues. The V end lost 9 bases, the J end lost 6 bases, and 18 bases lay between the germline ends. Germline CDR1 and CDR2: MNHEY and SVGEGT.

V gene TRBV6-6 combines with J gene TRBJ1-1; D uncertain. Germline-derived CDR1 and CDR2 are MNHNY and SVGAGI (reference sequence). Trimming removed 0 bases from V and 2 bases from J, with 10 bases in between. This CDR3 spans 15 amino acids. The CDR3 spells CASSYSRQTNTEAFF. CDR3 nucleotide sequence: TGTGCCAGCAGTTACTCTCGGCAAACCAACACTGAAGCTTTCTTT.

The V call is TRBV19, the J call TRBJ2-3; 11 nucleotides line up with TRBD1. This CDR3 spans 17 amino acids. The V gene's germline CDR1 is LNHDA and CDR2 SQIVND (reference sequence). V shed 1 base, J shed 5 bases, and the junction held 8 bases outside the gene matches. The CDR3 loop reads CASSIGVDRGPRDTQYF. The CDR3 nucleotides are TGTGCCAGTAGTATAGGCGTGGACAGGGGGCCTAGAGATACGCAGTATTTT.

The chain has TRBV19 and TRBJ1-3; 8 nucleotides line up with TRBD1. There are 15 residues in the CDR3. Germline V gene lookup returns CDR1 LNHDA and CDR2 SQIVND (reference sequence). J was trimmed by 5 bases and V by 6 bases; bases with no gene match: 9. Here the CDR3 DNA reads TGTGCCAGTAGGGCGACAGGGGCGACGAGAAACACCATATATTTT. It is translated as CASRATGATRNTIYF. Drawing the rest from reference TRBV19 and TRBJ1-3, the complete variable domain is DGGITQSPKYLFRKEGQNVTLSCEQNLNHDAMYWYRQDPGQGLRLIYYSQIVNDFQKGDIAEGYSVSREKKESFPLTVTSAQKNPTAFYLCASRATGATRNTIYFGEGSWLTVV.

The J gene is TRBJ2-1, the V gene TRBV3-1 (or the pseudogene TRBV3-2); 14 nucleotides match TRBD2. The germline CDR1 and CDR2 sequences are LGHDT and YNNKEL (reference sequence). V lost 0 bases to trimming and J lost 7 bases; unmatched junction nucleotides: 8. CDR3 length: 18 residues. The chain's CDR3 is CASSQEGLAGAGTNEQFF. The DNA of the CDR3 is TGTGCCAGCAGCCAAGAGGGACTAGCGGGGGCCGGGACGAATGAGCAGTTCTTC.

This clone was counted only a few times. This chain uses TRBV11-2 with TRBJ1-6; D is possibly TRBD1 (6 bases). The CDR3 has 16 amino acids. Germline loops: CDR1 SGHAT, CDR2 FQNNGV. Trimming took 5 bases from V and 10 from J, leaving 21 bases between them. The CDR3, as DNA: TGTGCCAGCAGCCTGTCCGGGGGCTCGGGAGTCTCACCCCTCCACTTT. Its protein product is CASSLSGGSGVSPLHF.

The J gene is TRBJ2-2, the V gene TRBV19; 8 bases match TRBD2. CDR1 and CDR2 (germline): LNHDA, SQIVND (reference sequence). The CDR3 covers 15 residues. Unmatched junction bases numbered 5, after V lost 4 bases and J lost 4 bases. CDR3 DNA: TGTGCCAGTAGTAGCCCGGGGGGGCCCACCGGGGAGCTGTTTTTT. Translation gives CASSSPGGPTGELFF.

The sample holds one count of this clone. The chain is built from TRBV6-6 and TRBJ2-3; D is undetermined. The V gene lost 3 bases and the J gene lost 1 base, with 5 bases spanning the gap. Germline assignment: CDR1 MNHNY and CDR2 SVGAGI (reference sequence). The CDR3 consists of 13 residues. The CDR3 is CASSYAGTDTQYF. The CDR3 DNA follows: TGTGCCAGCAGTTATGCGGGCACAGATACGCAGTATTTT.

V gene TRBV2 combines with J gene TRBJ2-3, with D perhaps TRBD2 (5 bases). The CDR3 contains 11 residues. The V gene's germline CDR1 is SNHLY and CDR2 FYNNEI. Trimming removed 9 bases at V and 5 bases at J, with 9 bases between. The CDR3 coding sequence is TGTGCCAGTTTAGAGGGAGATACGCAGTATTTT. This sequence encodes CASLEGDTQYF.

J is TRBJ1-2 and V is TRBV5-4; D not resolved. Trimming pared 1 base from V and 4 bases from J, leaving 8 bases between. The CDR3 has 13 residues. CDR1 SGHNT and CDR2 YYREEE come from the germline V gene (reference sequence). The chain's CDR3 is CASSLSSAYGYTF. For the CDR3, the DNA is TGTGCCAGCAGCTTGTCCAGTGCCTATGGCTACACCTTC.

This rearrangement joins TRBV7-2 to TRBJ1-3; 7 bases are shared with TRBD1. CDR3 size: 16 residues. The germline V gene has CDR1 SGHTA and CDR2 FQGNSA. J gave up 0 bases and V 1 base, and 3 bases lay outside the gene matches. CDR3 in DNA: TGTGCCAGCAGCTTAGACAGGGGTTCCTCTGGAAACACCATATATTTT. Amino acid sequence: CASSLDRGSSGNTIYF. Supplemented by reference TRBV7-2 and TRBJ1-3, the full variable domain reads GAGVSQSPSNKVTEKGKDVELRCDPISGHTALYWYRQSLGQGLEFLIYFQGNSAPDKSGLPSDRFSAERTGGSVSTLTIQRTQQEDSAVYLCASSLDRGSSGNTIYFGEGSWLTVV.

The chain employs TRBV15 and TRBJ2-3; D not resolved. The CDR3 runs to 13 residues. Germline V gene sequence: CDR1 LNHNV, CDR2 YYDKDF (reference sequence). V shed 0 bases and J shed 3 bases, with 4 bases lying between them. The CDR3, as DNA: TGTGCCACCAGCAGAGATCTAACAGATACGCAGTATTTT. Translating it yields CATSRDLTDTQYF.

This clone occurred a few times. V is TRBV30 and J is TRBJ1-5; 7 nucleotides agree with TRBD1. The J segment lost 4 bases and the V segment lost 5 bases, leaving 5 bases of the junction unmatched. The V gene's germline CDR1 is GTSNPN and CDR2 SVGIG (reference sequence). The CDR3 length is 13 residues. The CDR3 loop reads CAWSPGGNQPQHF. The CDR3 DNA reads TGTGCCTGGTCGCCAGGGGGAAATCAGCCCCAGCATTTT.

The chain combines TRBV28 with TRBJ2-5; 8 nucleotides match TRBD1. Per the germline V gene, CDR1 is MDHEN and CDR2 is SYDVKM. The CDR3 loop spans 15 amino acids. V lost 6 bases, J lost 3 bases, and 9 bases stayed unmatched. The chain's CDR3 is CASRWTGTPKETQYF. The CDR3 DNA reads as TGTGCCAGCAGGTGGACAGGGACCCCGAAAGAGACCCAGTACTTC.

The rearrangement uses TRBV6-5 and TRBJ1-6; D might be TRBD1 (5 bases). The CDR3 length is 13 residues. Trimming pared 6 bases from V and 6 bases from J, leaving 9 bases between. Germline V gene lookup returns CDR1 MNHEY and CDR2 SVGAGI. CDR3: CASSQGANSPLHF. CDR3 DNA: TGTGCCAGCAGCCAAGGGGCTAATTCACCCCTCCACTTT.

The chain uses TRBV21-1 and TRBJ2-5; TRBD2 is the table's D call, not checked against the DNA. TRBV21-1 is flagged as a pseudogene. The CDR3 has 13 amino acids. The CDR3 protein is CARKAGLPETQYF. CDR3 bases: TGTGCCAGAAAAGCGGGACTCCCGGAGACCCAGTACTTC.

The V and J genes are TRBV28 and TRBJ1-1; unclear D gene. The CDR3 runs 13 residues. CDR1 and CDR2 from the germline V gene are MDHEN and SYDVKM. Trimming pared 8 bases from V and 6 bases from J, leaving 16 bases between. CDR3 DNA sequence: TGTGCCAGCCGTACTTCGGGGAGATCTGAAGCTTTCTTT. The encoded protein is CASRTSGRSEAFF.

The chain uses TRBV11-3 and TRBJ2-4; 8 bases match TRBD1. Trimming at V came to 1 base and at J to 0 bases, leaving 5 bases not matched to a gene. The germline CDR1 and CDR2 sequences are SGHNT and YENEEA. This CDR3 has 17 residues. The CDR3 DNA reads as TGTGCCAGCAGCTTAGGTGGACAGGGACTAGCCAAAAACATTCAGTACTTC. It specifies CASSLGGQGLAKNIQYF.